These T cell receptor beta chains were read from a single sample in a study of T cells in Graves' hyperthyroidism and ophthalmopathy. TCRdb reanalysed the multiplex PCR reads using MiXCR and keeps one entry per CDR3 protein. The table has some 760,000 distinct CDR3 sequences, around 15% seen once. Sequencing was carried out using blood. These TCRs come from a young woman with Graves' hyperthyroidism. CDR3s include the opening cysteine and the closing phenylalanine or tryptophan. A D gene is named only where the DNA matches it firmly. Part of the rows lack a size; the others show once, few, many or a class for expanded clones.

>TRBJ1-3|TRBV7-2|-|-
TGTGCCAGCAGCTTCAGGGTTGCTGGAAACACCATATATTTT
CASSFRVAGNTIYF
>TRBJ2-7|TRBV10-3|many|-
TGTGCCATCAGTGATCCGGGAGAAACGTACGAGCAGTACTTC
CAISDPGETYEQYF
>TRBJ2-1|TRBV6-2/TRBV6-3|few|-
TGTGCCAGCAGCCTGAAAGTGGGGGGCGTTAGGAATGAGCAGTTCTTC
CASSLKVGGVRNEQFF
>TRBJ1-3|TRBV15|many|TRBD1
TGTGCCACCAGCAGACGACAGGGGCTCTCTGGAAACACCATATATTTT
CATSRRQGLSGNTIYF
>TRBJ2-7|TRBV19|-|-
TGTGCCAGTAGTATATACCGGGACGGGTACGAGCAGTACTTC
CASSIYRDGYEQYF
>TRBJ2-2|TRBV20-1|few|-
TGCAGTGCTTTCCAATTTTTAGGAGCTCAAGCGAACACCGGGGAGCTGTTTTTT
CSAFQFLGAQANTGELFF
>TRBJ1-2|TRBV7-9|many|TRBD1
TGTGCCAGCAGCTTCCGGGACAGCTATGGCTACACCTTC
CASSFRDSYGYTF
>TRBJ2-5|TRBV28|many|-
TGTGCCACGGGAGAGGGGCGAGAGACCCAGTACTTC
CATGEGRETQYF
>TRBJ1-6|TRBV4-3|-|-
TGCGCCAGCAGCCGCGGACAGAATAATTCACCCCTCCACTTT
CASSRGQNNSPLHF
>TRBJ2-7|TRBV27|many|-
TGTGCCAGCAGTTTAGCAGGGTTCGGGGACTACGAGCAGTACTTC
CASSLAGFGDYEQYF
>TRBJ2-1|TRBV27|many|-
TGTGCCAGCAGCCGAGCCCCCCCCCAGGCTATCTACAATGAGCAGTTCTTC
CASSRAPPQAIYNEQFF
>TRBJ2-7|TRBV11-2|many|-
TGTGCCAGCAGCTTAGATCCTGCTAGCAACTACGAGCAGTACTTC
CASSLDPASNYEQYF
>TRBJ2-4|TRBV28|few|TRBD2
TGTGCCAGCAGTTTATGGGGGGGGACTAGCGGTATCTCGGCCATTCAGTACTTC
CASSLWGGTSGISAIQYF
>TRBJ2-3|TRBV7-9|many|TRBD1
TGTGCCAGCAGTCCACCCGGGACAGGGACAGATACGCAGTATTTT
CASSPPGTGTDTQYF
>TRBJ2-7|TRBV4-1|many|-
TGCGCCAGCAGCCAAGGTCCCGCCTACGAGCAGTACTTC
CASSQGPAYEQYF
>TRBJ1-1|TRBV3-1|few|-
TGTGCCAGCAGCCCTTCCGACGTTCCCATCGGCACTGAAGCTTTCTTT
CASSPSDVPIGTEAFF
>TRBJ2-1|TRBV7-2|many|-
TGTGCCACTTCGAGCCGCTGGGCGGGGCGGAGGAATGAGCAGTTCTTC
CATSSRWAGRRNEQFF
>TRBJ1-1|TRBV5-1|many|-
TGCGCCAGCAGCGACGGATTGAACACTGAAGCTTTCTTT
CASSDGLNTEAFF
>TRBJ1-2|TRBV10-3|few|-
TGTGCCATCAGGAGACAGGCCGATTATGGCTACACCTTC
CAIRRQADYGYTF
>TRBJ2-3|TRBV10-2|few|-
TGCGCCAGCAGCGACTTAGCGAGAGATACGCAGTATTTT
CASSDLARDTQYF
>TRBJ2-7|TRBV7-2|-|-
TGTGCCAGCAGCCCAGGGGCCTCTTTCTACGAGCAGTACTTC
CASSPGASFYEQYF
>TRBJ2-1|TRBV4-1|few|TRBD1
TGCGCCAGCAGCCAACCGGAGCGGACAGGGGACAATGAGCAGTTCTTC
CASSQPERTGDNEQFF
>TRBJ2-5|TRBV13|many|-
TGTGCCAGCAGCTTGGCCAGGGCTGAGACCCAGTACTTC
CASSLARAETQYF